This T cell receptor beta chain was identified during a study of cytomegalovirus exposure and HLA in healthy donors. Study findings and constraints: Presence/absence analyses assumed roughly uniform sequencing depth across donors. The later analysis indicated that the majority of CMV-associated TCR beta chains appeared HLA-restricted. Per a prior analysis, the majority of TCR beta V segments were productive roughly 87% or roughly 30% of the time.

Germline values: CDR1 SGHRS, CDR2 YFSETQ. The CDR3 runs to 17 residues. Losses at the gene ends were 0 bases for V and 4 bases for J; bases not matched to a gene: 11. The PCR had 60 Vbeta and 13 Jbeta primers. The repertoire was sequenced with immunoSEQ multiplex PCR; TCRdb's copy has only in-frame clones and lacks some. Among about 140,000 clones listed, 75% to 80% were seen once. As concerns this clone: Its specificity is unknown.

The chain recombines TRBV5-1 with TRBJ2-3; 7 bases agree with TRBD2. The sequencing sample was made of PBMCs. The TCR sequence derives from a man aged 25-45 years in good health and CMV-seronegative. CDR3 protein: CASSLVPAGELSDTQYF. The CDR3, as DNA: TGCGCCAGCAGCTTGGTCCCCGCGGGAGAGTTGTCAGATACGCAGTATTTT.